The rows below give T cell receptor beta chains drawn from one sample of a study of blood T cells in healthy people across ages. TCRdb analysed the 5' RACE reads with MiXCR anew, one entry per CDR3 protein. This sample carries over a million distinct CDR3 sequences, under 30% of them seen once, and the ten largest clones take about 0.72%. These sequences were also reported in another study, on T cells of mothers and their children.

The source material was blood. All receptors derive from a girl aged 2-10 years in good health. The CDR3 runs from the conserved cysteine through the conserved F or W. D genes are given only for firm matches. A clone size is listed for some rows: how often the clone was seen (once, few, many), or a class if it is expanded.

cdr3_aa cdr3_nt v_call clone_size j_call d_call
CASSTLTSGSPYNEQFF TGTGCCAGCAGCACCCTGACTAGCGGGAGCCCATACAATGAGCAGTTCTTC TRBV5-6 . TRBJ2-1 TRBD2
CASSLAGAGRENGYTF TGTGCCAGCAGCTTAGCCGGGGCCGGACGAGAAAATGGCTACACCTTC TRBV7-9 . TRBJ1-2 .
CASSLTSRSYEQYF TGCGCCAGCAGCTTGACTAGTAGGTCCTACGAGCAGTACTTC TRBV5-1 few TRBJ2-7 .
CASEKASYNEQFF TGTGCCAGTGAGAAGGCCTCCTACAATGAGCAGTTCTTC TRBV6-2/TRBV6-3 . TRBJ2-1 .
CASSFKRRNTEAFF TGTGCCAGCAGTTTTAAACGCCGGAACACTGAAGCTTTCTTT TRBV12-3/TRBV12-4 few TRBJ1-1 .
CASTPGTNYGYTF TGTGCCAGCACCCCTGGGACTAACTATGGCTACACCTTC TRBV12-3/TRBV12-4 . TRBJ1-2 .
CASSLLGWGDKKNTQYF TGTGCCAGCAGCTTATTGGGTTGGGGGGATAAGAAGAATACGCAGTATTTT TRBV11-2 . TRBJ2-3 .
CSVDGRLDGYTF TGCAGCGTTGATGGAAGGTTGGATGGCTACACCTTC TRBV29-1 . TRBJ1-2 .
CSVRTGGAYEQYF TGCAGCGTTCGGACAGGGGGGGCCTACGAGCAGTACTTC TRBV29-1 few TRBJ2-7 TRBD1
CASSLGVWDTEAFF TGTGCCAGCTCCTTAGGGGTATGGGACACTGAAGCTTTCTTT TRBV18 . TRBJ1-1 .
CASAIPGQGAPLNTGELFF TGTGCCAGCGCGATTCCGGGGCAGGGGGCTCCCCTCAACACCGGGGAGCTGTTTTTT TRBV7-2 few TRBJ2-2 TRBD1
CASSSMSNPRDEQYF TGTGCCAGCAGCTCTATGTCCAACCCAAGAGACGAGCAGTACTTC TRBV11-3 few TRBJ2-7 .
CASSLGPSSNIQYF TGTGCCAGCAGCTTAGGCCCTAGCTCAAACATTCAGTACTTC TRBV7-2 . TRBJ2-4 .
CASSTGLAGRETQYF TGTGCCAGTAGTACTGGACTAGCGGGGAGGGAGACCCAGTACTTC TRBV19 . TRBJ2-5 TRBD2
CASSPTPGTQYF TGCGCCAGCAGCCCTACACCGGGGACCCAGTACTTC TRBV4-1 few TRBJ2-5 .
CASSYGYGGYTF TGTGCCAGCAGTTACGGGTACGGTGGCTACACCTTC TRBV6-5 . TRBJ1-2 .
CASSLGGTLYGYTF TGTGCCAGCAGTTTAGGGGGTACCCTCTATGGCTACACCTTC TRBV12-3/TRBV12-4 . TRBJ1-2 .